Shown below are 6 T cell receptor beta chains from a single sample sequenced in a study of blood T cell repertoires in COVID-19. Only in-frame clones appear in the TCRdb table, and some are missing; sequencing was by immunoSEQ multiplex PCR. Of more than 100,000 clones in the sample, about 80% were seen once. Sequenced sample: peripheral blood. The receptors were sampled from a man aged 60 to 75 with active or convalescent COVID-19.

The rearrangement joins TRBV6-5 to TRBJ1-5, with 9 nucleotides matching TRBD1. Germline V lookup: CDR1 MNHEY, CDR2 SVGAGI. CDR3 length: 14 residues. J gave up 4 bases and V 5 bases, and 3 bases lay outside the gene matches. As DNA, the CDR3 is TGTGCCAGCAGTAGACAGGGGGATAATCAGCCCCAGCATTTT. As protein: CASSRQGDNQPQHF.

The chain recombines TRBV7-8 with TRBJ2-3; 9 positions match TRBD1. The J segment lost 1 base and the V segment lost 5 bases, leaving 4 bases of the junction unmatched. Germline V CDR1 and CDR2: SGHVS, FQNEAQ. The CDR3 runs 15 residues. The CDR3 loop is CASSKTGGGTDTQYF. In DNA form, the CDR3 reads TGTGCCAGCAGCAAAACAGGGGGCGGCACAGATACGCAGTATTTT.

The gene calls are TRBV5-6 and TRBJ1-4; D perhaps matches TRBD1 (6 bases). Trimming removed 0 bases from V and 8 bases from J, with 14 bases in between. CDR1 and CDR2 (germline): SGHDT, YYEEEE. CDR3 length: 15 residues. This CDR3 is CASSLDGGQWEKLFF. CDR3 DNA: TGTGCCAGCAGCTTGGACGGGGGGCAGTGGGAAAAACTGTTTTTT. Together with reference TRBV5-6 and TRBJ1-4, the CDR3 gives the full variable domain: DAGVTQSPTHLIKTRGQQVTLRCSPKSGHDTVSWYQQALGQGPQFIFQYYEEEERQRGNFPDRFSGHQFPNYSSELNVNALLLGDSALYLCASSLDGGQWEKLFFGSGTQLSVL.

V and J are TRBV5-4 and TRBJ1-1; tentative D call: TRBD1 (5 bases). Deletions cut 2 bases from V and 6 bases from J, with 14 bases between. Per germline, CDR1 SGHNT and CDR2 YYREEE (reference sequence). The CDR3 extends over 14 amino acids. DNA for the CDR3: TGTGCCAGCAGCTTTCCCCGGCGGGGGGCTGAAGCTTTCTTT. This gives the protein CASSFPRRGAEAFF.

This clone was observed a handful of times. V is TRBV7-9 and J is TRBJ2-1; the match to TRBD2 covers 10 bases. The CDR3 has 17 amino acids. The germline V gene has CDR1 SEHNR and CDR2 FQNEAQ (reference sequence). V shed 5 bases and J 12 bases; nucleotides not matched to a gene: 19. The CDR3 loop reads CASSLPRLAGSPQGQFF. CDR3 nucleotide sequence: TGTGCCAGCAGCCTCCCTAGACTAGCGGGTTCTCCCCAGGGGCAGTTCTTC.

V and J are TRBV18 and TRBJ1-1, with a tentative D call TRBD1 (5 bases). Trimming shortened V by 6 bases and J by 4 bases, and 12 bases separated the two germline ends. Germline lookup yields CDR1 KGHSH and CDR2 LQKENI. This CDR3 is 13 amino acids long. Here the CDR3 reads CASSAGMATEAFF. The CDR3 nucleotides are TGTGCCAGCTCGGCAGGGATGGCCACTGAAGCTTTCTTT.